Shown below are 10 T cell receptor beta chains from a single sample sequenced in a study of T cell repertoires in cytomegalovirus infection. TCRdb re-called the reads with MiXCR, one entry per CDR3 protein. Altogether about 600,000 distinct CDR3 sequences are present, less than 25% being singletons, with the ten largest covering roughly 8%. Material: CD8+ T cells from PBMCs. These receptors all come from a human donor in good health (CMV status not recorded). Some clones in this sample may be carry-over from other donors' samples.

The rearrangement uses TRBV6-6 and TRBJ2-1; the match to TRBD1 covers 10 bases. V lost 5 bases and J lost 7; bases outside the gene matches: 5. Germline CDR1 is MNHNY and CDR2 is SVGAGI (reference sequence). This CDR3 has 14 residues. Here the CDR3 DNA reads TGTGCCAGCAGTCGGGACAGGGGTGGGAATGAGCAGTTCTTC. This sequence encodes CASSRDRGGNEQFF.

This clonotype was found a few times. The CDR3 loop is CAITPGQARTSGANVLTF. Written as DNA, the CDR3 is TGTGCCATCACCCCTGGACAGGCCCGAACCTCTGGGGCCAACGTCCTGACTTTC. The rearrangement joins TRBV10-3 to TRBJ2-6, with TRBD1 identical over 7 bases. In germline, CDR1 is ENHRY, CDR2 SYGVKD. This CDR3 has 18 amino acids. Trimming cost V 7 bases and J 0 bases; bases outside gene matches: 12.

The chain is built from TRBV10-3 and TRBJ2-7, with D perhaps TRBD1 (5 bases). This CDR3 contains 14 residues. V was clipped by 0 bases and J by 6 bases, with 12 bases between them. Germline CDR1 ENHRY, CDR2 SYGVKD. As DNA, the CDR3 is TGTGCCATCAGTGAGTCCCAGGGAAGGAGCGAGCAGTACGTC. Protein sequence: CAISESQGRSEQYV.

This clonotype appeared many times. The CDR3 sequence: CASSQRADTQYF. Here the CDR3 DNA reads TGTGCCAGCAGCCAGAGGGCAGATACGCAGTATTTT. The chain links TRBV11-3 to TRBJ2-3; TRBD2 might be the D (5 bases). V dropped 5 bases and J dropped 4 bases, with 7 bases sitting between them. The CDR3 contains 12 residues. CDR1 is SGHNT and CDR2 is YENEEA in the germline V gene. The full variable domain, its missing parts supplied by reference TRBV11-3 and TRBJ2-3, is EAGVVQSPRYKIIEKKQPVAFWCNPISGHNTLYWYLQNLGQGPELLIRYENEEAVDDSQLPKDRFSAERLKGVDSTLKIQPAELGDSAVYLCASSQRADTQYFGPGTRLTVL.

This clonotype showed up many times. This rearrangement joins TRBV27 to TRBJ2-1, with 7 positions matching TRBD2. The V gene end was trimmed by 0 bases and the J gene end by 8 bases; junction bases not matched to a gene: 7. Germline values: CDR1 MNHEY, CDR2 SMNVEV (reference sequence). CDR3 length: 15 amino acids. This chain's CDR3 is CASSLSKRGGDEQFF. The DNA of the CDR3 is TGTGCCAGCAGTTTATCCAAGCGGGGAGGGGATGAGCAGTTCTTC.

This clonotype was seen only once. The V and J genes are TRBV6-5 and TRBJ1-3; D unclear. V was pared by 2 bases and J by 0 bases, with 8 bases between. This CDR3 is built from 15 residues. CDR1 and CDR2 from the germline V gene are MNHEY and SVGAGI. The CDR3 reads CASSYGISSGNTIYF. DNA of the CDR3: TGTGCCAGCAGTTACGGGATAAGCTCTGGAAACACCATATATTTT.

This clonotype was observed a handful of times. The chain links TRBV29-1 to TRBJ2-3, with D possibly TRBD2 on 7 matching bases. Trimming left V 7 bases short and J 1 base short, with 15 bases between. The CDR3 is 14 amino acids. CDR1 is SQVTM and CDR2 is ANQGSEA in the germline V gene. This chain's CDR3 is CSESEGGGTDTQYF. DNA for the CDR3: TGCAGCGAATCCGAAGGGGGGGGCACAGATACGCAGTATTTT.

This clonotype was counted only a few times. This chain joins TRBV29-1 and TRBJ2-1; 9 bases fit TRBD1. There are 15 residues in the CDR3. V shed 0 bases and J 10 bases; nucleotides not matched to a gene: 10. Per germline, CDR1 SQVTM and CDR2 ANQGSEA. The DNA of the CDR3 is TGCAGCGTTGAAGATCCGGACAGGGGATACGGGGAGCAGTTCTTC. Amino acids: CSVEDPDRGYGEQFF.

This clonotype was observed a few times. The rearrangement joins TRBV4-3 to TRBJ2-3; D assignment may be TRBD1 or TRBD2 (5 bases each). V was clipped by 0 bases and J by 2 bases, with 12 bases between them. The CDR3 has 16 residues. CDR1 is LGHNA and CDR2 is YSLEER in the germline V gene. CDR3 bases: TGCGCCAGCAGCCAAGATGGGACGGGACCCACAGATACGCAGTATTTT. Translated: CASSQDGTGPTDTQYF.

A few counts support this clonotype. The V gene is TRBV28, the J gene TRBJ1-6; D is uncertain. This CDR3 comprises 14 residues. Trimming took 2 bases from V and 7 from J, leaving 9 bases between them. The V gene's germline CDR1 is MDHEN and CDR2 SYDVKM. The CDR3 DNA reads TGTGCCAGCAGTTTAACAACCGCAAATTCACCCCTCCACTTT. This encodes CASSLTTANSPLHF.